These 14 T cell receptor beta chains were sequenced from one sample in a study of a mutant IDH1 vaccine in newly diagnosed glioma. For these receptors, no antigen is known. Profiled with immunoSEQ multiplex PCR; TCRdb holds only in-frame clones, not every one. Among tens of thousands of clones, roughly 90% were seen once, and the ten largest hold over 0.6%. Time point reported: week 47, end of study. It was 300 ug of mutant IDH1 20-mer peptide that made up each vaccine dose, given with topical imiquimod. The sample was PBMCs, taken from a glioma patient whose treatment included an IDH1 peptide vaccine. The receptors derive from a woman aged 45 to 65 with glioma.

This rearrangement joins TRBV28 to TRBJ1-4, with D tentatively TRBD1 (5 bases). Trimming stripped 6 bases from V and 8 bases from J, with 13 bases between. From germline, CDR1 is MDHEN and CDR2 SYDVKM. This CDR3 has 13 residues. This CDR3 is CASRGPGEEKLFF. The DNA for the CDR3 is TGTGCCAGCAGGGGCCCGGGGGAAGAAAAACTGTTTTTT.

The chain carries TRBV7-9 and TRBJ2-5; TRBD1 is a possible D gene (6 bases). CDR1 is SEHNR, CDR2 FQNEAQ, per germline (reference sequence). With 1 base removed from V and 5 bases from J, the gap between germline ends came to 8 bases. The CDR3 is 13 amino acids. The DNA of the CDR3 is TGTGCCAGCAGCTTAGTCAGGGGTGAGACCCAGTACTTC. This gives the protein CASSLVRGETQYF.

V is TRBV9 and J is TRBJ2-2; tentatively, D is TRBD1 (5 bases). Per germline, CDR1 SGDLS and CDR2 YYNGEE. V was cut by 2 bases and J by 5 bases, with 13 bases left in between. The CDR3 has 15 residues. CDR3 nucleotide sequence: TGTGCCAGCAGCGTTCAGGGATTTGGGACCGGGGAGCTGTTTTTT. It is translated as CASSVQGFGTGELFF.

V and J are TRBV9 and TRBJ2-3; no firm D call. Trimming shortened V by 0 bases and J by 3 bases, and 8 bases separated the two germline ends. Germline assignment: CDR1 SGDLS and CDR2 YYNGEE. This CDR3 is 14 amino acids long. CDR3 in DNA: TGTGCCAGCAGCGTAGCTGGTACAACAGATACGCAGTATTTT. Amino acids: CASSVAGTTDTQYF.

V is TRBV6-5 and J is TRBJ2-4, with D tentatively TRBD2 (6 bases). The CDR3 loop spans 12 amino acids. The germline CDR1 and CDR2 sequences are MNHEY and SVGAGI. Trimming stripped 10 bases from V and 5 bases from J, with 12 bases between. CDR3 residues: CATGSSENIQYF. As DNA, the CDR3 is TGTGCCACCGGGAGTTCGGAAAACATTCAGTACTTC.

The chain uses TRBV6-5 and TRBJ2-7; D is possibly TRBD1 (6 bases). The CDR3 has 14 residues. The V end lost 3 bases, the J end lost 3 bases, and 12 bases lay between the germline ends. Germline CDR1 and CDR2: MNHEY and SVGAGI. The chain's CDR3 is CASSYSGTFYEQYF. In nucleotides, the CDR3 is TGTGCCAGCAGTTATTCTGGGACATTCTACGAGCAGTACTTC.

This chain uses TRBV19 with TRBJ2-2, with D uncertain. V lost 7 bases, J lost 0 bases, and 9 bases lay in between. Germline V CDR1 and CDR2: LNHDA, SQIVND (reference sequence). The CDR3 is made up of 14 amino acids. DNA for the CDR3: TGTGCCAGTACCTCCGGGCCGAACACCGGGGAGCTGTTTTTT. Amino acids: CASTSGPNTGELFF.

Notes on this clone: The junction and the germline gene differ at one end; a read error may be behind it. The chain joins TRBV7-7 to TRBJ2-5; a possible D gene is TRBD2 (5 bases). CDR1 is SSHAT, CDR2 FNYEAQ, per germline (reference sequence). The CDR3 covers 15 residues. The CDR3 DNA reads TGTGCTAGCAGCCTAGGGAGCTCTCGGGTAGAGACCCAGTACTTC. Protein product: CASSLGSSRVETQYF.

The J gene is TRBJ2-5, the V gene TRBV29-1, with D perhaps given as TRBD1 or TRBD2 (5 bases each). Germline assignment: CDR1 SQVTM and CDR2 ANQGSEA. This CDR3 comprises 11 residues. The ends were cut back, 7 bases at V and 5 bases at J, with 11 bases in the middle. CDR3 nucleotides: TGCAGCGCCGGGGCAAGGGAGACCCAGTACTTC. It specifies CSAGARETQYF.

In nucleotides, the CDR3 is TGTGCCAGCAGCGAGGGACAGACGAACTCCTACGAGCAGTACTTC. Its translation: CASSEGQTNSYEQYF. The chain joins TRBV5-6 to TRBJ2-7, with 7 bases fitting TRBD1. CDR1 SGHDT and CDR2 YYEEEE come from the germline V gene. The CDR3 extends over 15 amino acids. The ends lost 4 bases at V and 0 bases at J; junction bases unmatched: 7.

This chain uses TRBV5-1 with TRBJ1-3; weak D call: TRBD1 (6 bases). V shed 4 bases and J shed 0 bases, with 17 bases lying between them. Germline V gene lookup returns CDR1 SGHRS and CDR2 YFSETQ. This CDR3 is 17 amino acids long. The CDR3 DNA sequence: TGCGCCAGCAGCCGAACCTACAGGGAGAGCTCTGGAAACACCATATATTTT. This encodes CASSRTYRESSGNTIYF.

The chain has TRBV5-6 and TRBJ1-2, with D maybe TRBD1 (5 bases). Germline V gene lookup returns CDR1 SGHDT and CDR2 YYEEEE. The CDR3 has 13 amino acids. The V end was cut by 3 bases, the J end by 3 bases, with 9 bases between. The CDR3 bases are TGTGCCAGCAGCTCGGGACGGGACTATGGCTACACCTTC. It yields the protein CASSSGRDYGYTF. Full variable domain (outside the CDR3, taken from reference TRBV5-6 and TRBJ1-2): DAGVTQSPTHLIKTRGQQVTLRCSPKSGHDTVSWYQQALGQGPQFIFQYYEEEERQRGNFPDRFSGHQFPNYSSELNVNALLLGDSALYLCASSSGRDYGYTFGSGTRLTVV.

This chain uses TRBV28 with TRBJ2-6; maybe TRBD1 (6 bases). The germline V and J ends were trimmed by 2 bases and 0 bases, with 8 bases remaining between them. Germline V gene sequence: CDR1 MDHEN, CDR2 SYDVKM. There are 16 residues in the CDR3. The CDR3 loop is CASSLPRGSGANVLTF. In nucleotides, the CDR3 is TGTGCCAGCAGTTTACCCAGGGGCTCTGGGGCCAACGTCCTGACTTTC.

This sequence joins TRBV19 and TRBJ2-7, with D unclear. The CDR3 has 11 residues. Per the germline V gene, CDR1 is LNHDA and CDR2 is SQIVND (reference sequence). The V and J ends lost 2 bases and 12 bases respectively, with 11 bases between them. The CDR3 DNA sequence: TGTGCCAGTAGTATAAATCTAGAGTGGTACTTC. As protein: CASSINLEWYF. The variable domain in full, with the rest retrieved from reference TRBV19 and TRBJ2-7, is DGGITQSPKYLFRKEGQNVTLSCEQNLNHDAMYWYRQDPGQGLRLIYYSQIVNDFQKGDIAEGYSVSREKKESFPLTVTSAQKNPTAFYLCASSINLEWYFGPGTRLTVT.